The 32 T cell receptor beta chains in this list originate from one sample, sequenced in a study of regulatory dendritic cells for organ transplantation. Clones were sequenced by immunoSEQ multiplex PCR, and TCRdb holds only the in-frame ones, with some missing. The sample lists about 21,000 clones, roughly 87% seen once, with roughly 0.26% in the top ten. No antigen has been assigned to these receptors. Sorted subsets were CFSE-labeled and cultured four to six days with allogeneic dendritic cells. Sequenced sample: naive CD4+ T cells from blood cultured with dendritic cells. Regarding subset: CD45RA+ naive T cells. The receptors stem from a human donor in good health.

This sequence joins TRBV6-1 and TRBJ2-1; weak D call: TRBD1 (6 bases). V was clipped by 10 bases and J by 6 bases, with 22 bases between them. This CDR3 has 15 amino acids. From germline, CDR1 is MNHNS and CDR2 SASEGT. CDR3: CATWGNREGTNEQFF. CDR3 DNA: TGTGCCACATGGGGGAACAGGGAAGGTACCAATGAGCAGTTCTTC.

The chain is built from TRBV30 and TRBJ1-2; D not certain. This CDR3 has 13 residues. Trimming left V 0 bases short and J 7 bases short, with 12 bases between. The germline V gene has CDR1 GTSNPN and CDR2 SVGIG (reference sequence). CDR3 DNA: TGTGCCTGGAGTGTAGGGTGGGGAGTTGGCTACACCTTC. It specifies CAWSVGWGVGYTF. Complete variable domain (other parts from reference TRBV30 and TRBJ1-2): SQTIHQWPATLVQPVGSPLSLECTVEGTSNPNLYWYRQAAGRGLQLLFYSVGIGQISSEVPQNLSASRPQDRQFILSSKKLLLSDSGFYLCAWSVGWGVGYTFGSGTRLTVV.

This sequence joins TRBV28 and TRBJ1-2; D is unresolved. V was cut by 1 base and J by 5 bases, with 5 bases left in between. Per germline, CDR1 MDHEN and CDR2 SYDVKM. The CDR3 is 12 residues long. CDR3 region: CASSLSRYGYTF. CDR3 DNA sequence: TGTGCCAGCAGTTTATCGAGATATGGCTACACCTTC.

The chain employs TRBV10-2 and TRBJ2-5; 11 bases agree with TRBD2. Germline values: CDR1 WSHSY, CDR2 SAAADI. The junction had 6 bases not matched to a gene; V was cut back by 0 bases and J by 3 bases. The CDR3 is 17 residues long. The CDR3 nucleotides are TGCGCCAGCAGTGAGTCTCTCCCGGGACTAGCGGAAGAGACCCAGTACTTC. Its translation is CASSESLPGLAEETQYF.

CDR3 sequence reads: CASSYSSGPRGTEAFF. The CDR3 nucleotides are TGTGCCAGCAGTTACTCGAGCGGACCCCGGGGTACTGAAGCTTTCTTT. J is TRBJ1-1 and V is TRBV6-6; D is ambiguous. The CDR3 spans 16 residues. V lost 0 bases and J lost 5, with 16 bases in between. From germline, CDR1 is MNHNY and CDR2 SVGAGI (reference sequence).

This rearrangement joins TRBV4-3 to TRBJ2-1; tentatively, D is TRBD1 or TRBD2 (7 bases each). Per the germline V gene, CDR1 is LGHNA and CDR2 is YSLEER. This CDR3 comprises 13 residues. V was clipped by 4 bases and J by 10 bases, with 14 bases between them. The CDR3, as DNA: TGCGCCAGCAGCCTACTCAGGGGGGGGGAGCAGTTCTTC. This translates into CASSLLRGGEQFF.

The chain uses TRBV9 and TRBJ2-7; D uncertain. The ends were cut back, 0 bases at V and 5 bases at J, with 15 bases in the middle. CDR1 is SGDLS and CDR2 is YYNGEE in the germline V gene. The CDR3 runs 15 residues. The chain's CDR3 is CASSVATVDFHEQYF. CDR3 nucleotide sequence: TGTGCCAGCAGCGTAGCTACTGTGGATTTCCACGAGCAGTACTTC.

This chain connects TRBV30 to TRBJ2-5; D not certain. Trimming cost V 3 bases and J 4 bases, with 6 bases left between them. Per the germline V gene, CDR1 is GTSNPN and CDR2 is SVGIG (reference sequence). The CDR3 contains 11 residues. CDR3: CAWRVGETQYF. CDR3 nucleotide sequence: TGTGCCTGGAGGGTCGGAGAGACCCAGTACTTC.

This chain uses TRBV6-5 with TRBJ2-2; TRBD2 is a possible D gene (5 bases). CDR3 length equals 13 residues. CDR1 and CDR2 (germline): MNHEY, SVGAGI. V lost 2 bases and J 7 bases, leaving 8 bases between the germline ends. This CDR3 is CASSYDGGGELFF. In DNA, the CDR3 is TGTGCCAGCAGTTACGATGGAGGCGGGGAGCTGTTTTTT.

This sequence joins TRBV11-3 and TRBJ2-2; no reliable D call. The CDR3 loop spans 13 amino acids. Germline assignment: CDR1 SGHNT and CDR2 YENEEA. The V end was cut by 0 bases, the J end by 7 bases, with 6 bases between. The CDR3 is CASSLEGVGELFF. In DNA form, the CDR3 reads TGTGCCAGCAGCTTAGAGGGCGTCGGGGAGCTGTTTTTT.

V and J are TRBV18 and TRBJ2-1; the D is unclear. V was cut by 4 bases and J by 4 bases, with 8 bases left in between. The CDR3 is 13 residues long. Germline V lookup: CDR1 KGHSH, CDR2 LQKENI. The CDR3 DNA reads TGTGCCAGCTCACGACAACTATACAATGAGCAGTTCTTC. Amino acid sequence: CASSRQLYNEQFF.

The chain employs TRBV11-2 and TRBJ1-2, with TRBD1 identical over 7 bases. The CDR3 is 14 amino acids. Trimming removed 0 bases from V and 8 bases from J; junction bases left unmatched: 6. Per the germline V gene, CDR1 is SGHAT and CDR2 is FQNNGV. CDR3 coding DNA: TGTGCCAGCAGCTTAGATCAGGGGGTCCGGGGCTACACCTTC. Amino acids: CASSLDQGVRGYTF.

V usage is TRBV7-9 and J usage is TRBJ1-3, with TRBD1 matching over 12 bases. The CDR3 loop spans 17 amino acids. CDR1 is SEHNR and CDR2 is FQNEAQ in the germline V gene (reference sequence). V lost 5 bases and J lost 4; bases outside the gene matches: 9. The CDR3 reads CASSQGTGGRPGNTIYF. Here the CDR3 DNA reads TGTGCCAGCAGCCAGGGGACAGGGGGCCGTCCCGGAAACACCATATATTTT.

V is TRBV5-4 and J is TRBJ2-1, with TRBD2 identical over 15 bases. The CDR3 has 15 residues. V shed 5 bases, J shed 7 bases, and the junction held 4 bases outside the gene matches. Per the germline V gene, CDR1 is SGHNT and CDR2 is YYREEE (reference sequence). As DNA, the CDR3 is TGTGCCAGCAGACCCGGGACTAGCGGGAGGAATGAGCAGTTCTTC. Protein: CASRPGTSGRNEQFF.

V usage is TRBV19 and J usage is TRBJ1-5; possibly TRBD1 for D (5 bases). CDR3 length: 16 residues. Germline V lookup: CDR1 LNHDA, CDR2 SQIVND (reference sequence). The V and J ends lost 5 bases and 1 base respectively, with 15 bases between them. CDR3 protein: CASSGGGGGSNQPQHF. Here the CDR3 DNA reads TGTGCCAGTAGTGGGGGGGGAGGCGGAAGCAATCAGCCCCAGCATTTT.

This chain links TRBV19 with TRBJ2-5; the D is unclear. V lost 8 bases to trimming and J lost 7 bases, with 17 bases between them. The CDR3 is 13 amino acids. The germline gives CDR1 LNHDA, CDR2 SQIVND (reference sequence). CDR3 amino acids: CASRLGSRRTQYF. The CDR3 nucleotides read TGTGCCAGTCGGCTAGGGTCGCGTCGGACCCAGTACTTC.

The CDR3 nucleotides are TGTGCCAGCAGCCCAGGATGGCGAGAGACCCAGTACTTC. Protein: CASSPGWRETQYF. The rearrangement uses TRBV7-6 and TRBJ2-5; D is undetermined. The ends were cut back, 5 bases at V and 4 bases at J, with 11 bases in the middle. This CDR3 comprises 13 residues. The germline V gene has CDR1 SGHVS and CDR2 FNYEAQ.

The rearrangement links TRBV13 to TRBJ1-5; D gene uncertain. Per germline, CDR1 PRHDT and CDR2 FYEKMQ (reference sequence). The CDR3 is 16 amino acids. The V end was cut by 5 bases, the J end by 6 bases, with 20 bases between. CDR3 sequence (DNA): TGTGCCAGCAGCCAACGGGCGGCCGGCCTAGGTCAGCCCCAGCATTTT. Protein sequence: CASSQRAAGLGQPQHF. The whole variable domain, remainder taken from reference TRBV13 and TRBJ1-5, is AAGVIQSPRHLIKEKRETATLKCYPIPRHDTVYWYQQGPGQDPQFLISFYEKMQSDKGSIPDRFSAQQFSDYHSELNMSSLELGDSALYFCASSQRAAGLGQPQHFGDGTRLSIL.

This rearrangement joins TRBV5-4 to TRBJ2-7, with a tentative D call TRBD2 (5 bases). This CDR3 has 17 residues. Germline V gene data show CDR1 as SGHNT and CDR2 as YYREEE (reference sequence). V gave up 0 bases and J gave up 5 bases, with 21 bases separating them. In DNA form, the CDR3 reads TGTGCCAGCAGCTTGGGTCGAACCGGGAACCCCTCTAACGAGCAGTACTTC. Its protein is CASSLGRTGNPSNEQYF.

CDR3 nucleotides: TGTGCCAGCATATGGGAAGTGAGCTCCTACGAGCAGTACTTC. Encoded protein: CASIWEVSSYEQYF. The genes are TRBV2 and TRBJ2-7; D remains unclear. The germline V gene has CDR1 SNHLY and CDR2 FYNNEI. V was cut by 7 bases and J by 0 bases, with 13 bases left in between. The CDR3 consists of 14 residues.

The chain uses TRBV4-3 and TRBJ1-2; 7 bases fit TRBD1. Germline trimming cut 1 base from V and 5 bases from J; bases unmatched to any gene: 1. The CDR3 length is 13 residues. Germline CDR1 reads LGHNA; CDR2 reads YSLEER. The CDR3 spells CASSQARGYGYTF. In DNA form, the CDR3 reads TGCGCCAGCAGCCAAGCCAGGGGGTATGGCTACACCTTC.

This chain joins TRBV28 and TRBJ2-5, with TRBD2 matching 9 bases. Looked up from germline, CDR1 is MDHEN and CDR2 is SYDVKM. J lost 5 bases, V lost 6 bases, and 7 bases had no gene match. CDR3 length equals 14 residues. The CDR3 spells CASSDGLARETQYF. Here the CDR3 DNA reads TGTGCCAGCAGCGACGGACTAGCGAGGGAGACCCAGTACTTC.

V is TRBV19 and J is TRBJ1-5; 10 bases align to TRBD1. The junction had 10 bases not matched to a gene; V was cut back by 1 base and J by 10 bases. From germline, CDR1 is LNHDA and CDR2 SQIVND (reference sequence). The CDR3 extends over 16 amino acids. The CDR3 protein is CASSIVVPGQGLPQHF. The CDR3 nucleotides read TGTGCCAGTAGTATAGTCGTCCCGGGACAGGGGTTACCCCAGCATTTT.

This clone was counted between two and nine times. The chain is built from TRBV10-3 and TRBJ1-2; 9 nucleotides match TRBD1. The V gene's germline CDR1 is ENHRY and CDR2 SYGVKD. The junction had 3 bases not matched to a gene; V was cut back by 5 bases and J by 2 bases. The length of the CDR3 is 14 residues. The CDR3 is CAISSGTGNYGYTF. In DNA form, the CDR3 reads TGTGCCATCAGTTCCGGGACAGGGAACTATGGCTACACCTTC.

J is TRBJ1-3 and V is TRBV23-1; TRBD1 aligns across 9 bases. TRBV23-1 is identified as an open reading frame with a role that is uncertain. V was pared by 5 bases and J by 7 bases, with 3 bases of the junction left unmatched. The CDR3 loop spans 13 amino acids. DNA for the CDR3: TGCGCCAGCAGTTCGACAGGGGGGAACACCATATATTTT. As protein: CASSSTGGNTIYF.

This sequence joins TRBV5-5 and TRBJ2-3, with TRBD2 matching over 7 bases. Per the germline V gene, CDR1 is SGHKS and CDR2 is YYEKEE (reference sequence). Losses at the gene ends were 0 bases for V and 2 bases for J; bases not matched to a gene: 0. The length of the CDR3 is 14 residues. CDR3: CASSLGLATDTQYF. The CDR3 DNA sequence: TGTGCCAGCAGCTTGGGACTAGCCACAGATACGCAGTATTTT.

The chain joins TRBV6-6 to TRBJ1-5, with D unresolved. This CDR3 has 14 residues. Germline CDR1 reads MNHNY; CDR2 reads SVGAGI (reference sequence). V lost 3 bases and J lost 3, with 9 bases in between. Written as DNA, the CDR3 is TGTGCCAGCAGTTATTTCGGGCCCAATCAGCCCCAGCATTTT. This translates into CASSYFGPNQPQHF.

The chain combines TRBV18 with TRBJ1-1, with TRBD1 matching 7 bases. Germline V lookup: CDR1 KGHSH, CDR2 LQKENI. This CDR3 has 12 amino acids. The junction had 6 bases not matched to a gene; V was cut back by 6 bases and J by 8 bases. In nucleotides, the CDR3 is TGTGCCAGCTCCGAAGTACAGGGGGAAGCTTTCTTT. Its protein is CASSEVQGEAFF.

This chain connects TRBV23-1 to TRBJ2-5, with TRBD2 matching over 8 bases. TRBV23-1 is an open reading frame, and its role is uncertain. V shed 0 bases, J shed 5 bases, and the junction held 8 bases outside the gene matches. There are 16 residues in the CDR3. CDR3 sequence (DNA): TGCGCCAGCAGTCAATCTTCCAGCGGGAGTTGGGAGACCCAGTACTTC. Its translation is CASSQSSSGSWETQYF.

J is TRBJ2-3 and V is TRBV11-2, with 9 bases lining up with TRBD2. Trimming removed 0 bases from V and 4 bases from J; junction bases left unmatched: 11. This CDR3 has 18 residues. The germline V gene encodes CDR1 SGHAT and CDR2 FQNNGV. The CDR3 region has the DNA TGTGCCAGCAGCTTAGATCGCTGGCTAGCGGGATTCGCAGATACGCAGTATTTT. This translates into CASSLDRWLAGFADTQYF. The complete variable domain, with remaining parts taken from reference TRBV11-2 and TRBJ2-3, reads EAGVAQSPRYKIIEKRQSVAFWCNPISGHATLYWYQQILGQGPKLLIQFQNNGVVDDSQLPKDRFSAERLKGVDSTLKIQPAKLEDSAVYLCASSLDRWLAGFADTQYFGPGTRLTVL.

V and J are TRBV5-1 and TRBJ2-1; D is perhaps TRBD2 (5 bases). V lost 4 bases and J lost 0, with 17 bases in between. Germline lookup yields CDR1 SGHRS and CDR2 YFSETQ. This CDR3 contains 17 residues. The CDR3 sequence is CASSRNGVGSSYNEQFF. The CDR3 nucleotides read TGCGCCAGCAGCCGTAACGGTGTGGGGAGCTCCTACAATGAGCAGTTCTTC. The whole variable domain, remainder taken from reference TRBV5-1 and TRBJ2-1, is KAGVTQTPRYLIKTRGQQVTLSCSPISGHRSVSWYQQTPGQGLQFLFEYFSETQRNKGNFPGRFSGRQFSNSRSEMNVSTLELGDSALYLCASSRNGVGSSYNEQFFGPGTRLTVL.

The chain links TRBV7-2 to TRBJ1-3, with TRBD1 matching over 9 bases. From germline, CDR1 is SGHTA and CDR2 FQGNSA. There are 14 residues in the CDR3. V was pared by 4 bases and J by 5 bases, with 3 bases of the junction left unmatched. The CDR3 bases are TGTGCCAGCAGCTGGGACAGGGATAGAAACACCATATATTTT. It specifies CASSWDRDRNTIYF.